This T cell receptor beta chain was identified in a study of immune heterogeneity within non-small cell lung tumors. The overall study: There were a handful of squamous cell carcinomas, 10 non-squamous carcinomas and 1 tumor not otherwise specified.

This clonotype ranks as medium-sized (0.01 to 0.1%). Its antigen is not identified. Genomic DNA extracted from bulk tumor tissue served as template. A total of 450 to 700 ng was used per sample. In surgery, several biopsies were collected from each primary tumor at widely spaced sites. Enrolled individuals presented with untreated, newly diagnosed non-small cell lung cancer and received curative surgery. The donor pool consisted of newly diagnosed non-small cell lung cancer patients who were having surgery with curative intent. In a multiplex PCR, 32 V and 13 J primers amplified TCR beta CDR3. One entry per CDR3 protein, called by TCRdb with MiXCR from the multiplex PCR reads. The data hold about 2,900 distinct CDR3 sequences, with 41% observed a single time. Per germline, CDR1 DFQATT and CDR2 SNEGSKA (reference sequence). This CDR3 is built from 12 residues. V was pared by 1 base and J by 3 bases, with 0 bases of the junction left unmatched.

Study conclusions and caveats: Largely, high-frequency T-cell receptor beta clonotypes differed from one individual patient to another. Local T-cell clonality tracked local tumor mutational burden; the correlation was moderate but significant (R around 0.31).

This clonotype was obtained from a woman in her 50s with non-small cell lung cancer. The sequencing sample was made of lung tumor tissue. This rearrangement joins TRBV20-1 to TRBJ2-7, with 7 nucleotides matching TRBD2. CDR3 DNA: TGCAGTGCTAGAGGGGAGGGCTACGAGCAGTACTTC. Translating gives CSARGEGYEQYF.